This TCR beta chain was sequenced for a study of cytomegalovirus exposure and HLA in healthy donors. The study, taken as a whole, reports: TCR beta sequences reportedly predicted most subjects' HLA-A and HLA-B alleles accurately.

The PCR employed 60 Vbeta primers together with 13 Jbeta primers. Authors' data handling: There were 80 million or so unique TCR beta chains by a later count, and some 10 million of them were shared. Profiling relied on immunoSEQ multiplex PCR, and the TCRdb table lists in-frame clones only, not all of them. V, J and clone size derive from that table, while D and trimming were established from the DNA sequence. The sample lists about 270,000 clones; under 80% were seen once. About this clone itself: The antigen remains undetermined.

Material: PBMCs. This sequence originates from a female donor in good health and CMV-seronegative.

CDR3 in amino acids: CASSASSYEQYF. CDR3 DNA sequence: TGTGCCAGCAGCGCCAGCTCCTACGAGCAGTACTTC. The chain recombines TRBV13 with TRBJ2-7, with no clear D. The length of the CDR3 is 12 residues. The V end was cut by 5 bases, the J end by 0 bases, with 5 bases between. The germline V gene encodes CDR1 PRHDT and CDR2 FYEKMQ (reference sequence).